This T cell receptor (beta chain) was sequenced in a study of blood T cell repertoires in COVID-19. The table came from immunoSEQ multiplex PCR; TCRdb's copy has only in-frame clones and leaves some out. The sample includes approximately 250,000 clones, approximately 86% of them seen just once. CDR1 and CDR2 (germline): MNHEY, SVGAGI. V dropped 0 bases and J dropped 0 bases, with 6 bases sitting between them. The CDR3 extends over 15 amino acids. With respect to this clone: The sample has other DNA sequences that encode this CDR3 too.

The sample was peripheral blood. The TCR originated in a woman in her seventies with COVID-19, enrolled during active disease. The chain employs TRBV6-5 and TRBJ1-3; no definite D call. CDR3 in amino acids: CASSYSGSSGNTIYF. CDR3 nucleotide sequence: TGTGCCAGCAGTTACTCGGGCAGCTCTGGAAACACCATATATTTT.